A single sample is the source of the 11 T cell receptor beta chains below, sequenced in a study of blood T cell repertoires in COVID-19. Method: immunoSEQ multiplex PCR; TCRdb's copy keeps in-frame clones and lacks some. The table has 290,000 or so clones, 86% seen once; the top ten hold approximately 2.4%. What was sequenced was PBMCs or T cells enriched from blood (not recorded which). The receptors were gathered from a woman aged 18-29 years who had recovered from COVID-19.

The chain couples TRBV7-9 to TRBJ2-3; 14 nucleotides line up with TRBD2. Per the germline V gene, CDR1 is SEHNR and CDR2 is FQNEAQ (reference sequence). The CDR3 runs to 17 residues. V shed 5 bases, J shed 4 bases, and the junction held 8 bases outside the gene matches. The CDR3 region is CASSDGTSGGSPDTQYF. For the CDR3, the DNA is TGTGCCAGCAGCGACGGGACTAGCGGGGGTTCTCCAGATACGCAGTATTTT. Filled out from reference TRBV7-9 and TRBJ2-3, the complete variable domain reads DTGVSQNPRHKITKRGQNVTFRCDPISEHNRLYWYRQTLGQGPEFLTYFQNEAQLEKSRLLSDRFSAERPKGSFSTLEIQRTEQGDSAMYLCASSDGTSGGSPDTQYFGPGTRLTVL.

A few counts support this clone. The CDR3 DNA follows: TGTGCCAGCAGCTATAGCGGGAGGGTGAACACCGGGGAGCTGTTTTTT. Translating gives CASSYSGRVNTGELFF. The chain employs TRBV6-2 or TRBV6-3 and TRBJ2-2; 11 nucleotides line up with TRBD2. Trimming cost V 6 bases and J 1 base; bases outside gene matches: 4. This CDR3 contains 16 residues. In germline, CDR1 is MNHEY, CDR2 SVGEGT.

This chain links TRBV29-1 with TRBJ2-1, with 7 bases matching TRBD1. Germline assignment: CDR1 SQVTM and CDR2 ANQGSEA. The V segment lost 7 bases and the J segment 2 bases; nucleotides outside the gene matches: 5. There are 13 residues in the CDR3. This CDR3 is CSARQGPYNEQFF. The CDR3 DNA sequence: TGCAGCGCCCGACAGGGACCCTACAATGAGCAGTTCTTC.

This chain connects TRBV5-1 to TRBJ1-5, with 10 bases that match TRBD1. Trimming took 0 bases from V and 6 from J; bases not matched to a gene: 9. CDR1 SGHRS and CDR2 YFSETQ come from the germline V gene. There are 17 residues in the CDR3. The CDR3 reads CASSLGGDRGKSQPQHF. The CDR3 DNA sequence: TGCGCCAGCAGCTTGGGAGGGGACAGGGGAAAAAGTCAGCCCCAGCATTTT.

The chain joins TRBV2 to TRBJ2-1; 7 bases match TRBD2. The germline gives CDR1 SNHLY, CDR2 FYNNEI. This CDR3 has 15 amino acids. Trimming cost V 3 bases and J 9 bases; bases outside gene matches: 11. CDR3 loop: CASSDTSGGRGEQFF. Here the CDR3 DNA reads TGTGCCAGCAGTGATACGTCTGGCGGGAGAGGTGAGCAGTTCTTC.

This chain links TRBV6-6 with TRBJ2-3, with TRBD1 matching over 7 bases. CDR1 is MNHNY and CDR2 is SVGAGI in the germline V gene (reference sequence). The CDR3 is 16 amino acids. Trimming at V came to 8 bases and at J to 1 base, leaving 12 bases not matched to a gene. For the CDR3, the DNA is TGTGCCAGCTCTTCCGAGGACAGGAGAGGCACAGATACGCAGTATTTT. This codes for CASSSEDRRGTDTQYF.

Only one count was recorded for this clone. The rearrangement uses TRBV4-3 and TRBJ2-1, with D possibly TRBD2 on 6 matching bases. V was pared by 0 bases and J by 14 bases, with 23 bases between. CDR3 size: 16 residues. Germline V CDR1 and CDR2: LGHNA, YSLEER. CDR3 in amino acids: CASSQDRGTQVGMKFF. CDR3 coding DNA: TGCGCCAGCAGCCAAGACCGGGGGACCCAGGTAGGGATGAAGTTCTTC.

J is TRBJ2-5 and V is TRBV11-2, with D tentatively TRBD2 (5 bases). Per the germline V gene, CDR1 is SGHAT and CDR2 is FQNNGV. There are 17 residues in the CDR3. V was pared by 5 bases and J by 7 bases, with 26 bases between. The CDR3 DNA sequence: TGTGCCAGCAGCCAAGGTTCGGCTAGCTATGCGATGTGGACCCAGTACTTC. Amino acids: CASSQGSASYAMWTQYF.

The chain uses TRBV19 and TRBJ2-1; D is perhaps TRBD2 (6 bases). V was cut by 7 bases and J by 8 bases, with 24 bases left in between. In germline, CDR1 is LNHDA, CDR2 SQIVND (reference sequence). The CDR3 has 16 residues. The DNA of the CDR3 is TGTGCCAGTACTCCCCAGGAGGGGCATATTAGCGATGAGCAGTTCTTC. Protein product: CASTPQEGHISDEQFF.

The chain recombines TRBV4-1 with TRBJ1-1; 8 bases are a match to TRBD1. The V segment lost 1 base and the J segment 7 bases; nucleotides outside the gene matches: 11. The CDR3 totals 16 residues. CDR1 and CDR2 from the germline V gene are MGHRA and YSYEKL. CDR3 bases: TGCGCCAGCAGCCAAGGGGGGCAGGGGGCGCGTCATGAAGCTTTCTTT. Translated: CASSQGGQGARHEAFF.

The CDR3 loop is CASSTYQGSHSSGPSSTDTQYF. In nucleotides, the CDR3 is TGTGCCAGTAGTACTTACCAAGGGAGCCATTCGAGCGGTCCGAGTAGTACAGATACGCAGTATTTT. This sequence joins TRBV19 and TRBJ2-3, with D perhaps TRBD2 (5 bases). The CDR3 consists of 22 residues. Trimming took 4 bases from V and 3 from J, leaving 35 bases between them. In germline, CDR1 is LNHDA, CDR2 SQIVND (reference sequence). Variable domain in full (rest from reference TRBV19 and TRBJ2-3): DGGITQSPKYLFRKEGQNVTLSCEQNLNHDAMYWYRQDPGQGLRLIYYSQIVNDFQKGDIAEGYSVSREKKESFPLTVTSAQKNPTAFYLCASSTYQGSHSSGPSSTDTQYFGPGTRLTVL.